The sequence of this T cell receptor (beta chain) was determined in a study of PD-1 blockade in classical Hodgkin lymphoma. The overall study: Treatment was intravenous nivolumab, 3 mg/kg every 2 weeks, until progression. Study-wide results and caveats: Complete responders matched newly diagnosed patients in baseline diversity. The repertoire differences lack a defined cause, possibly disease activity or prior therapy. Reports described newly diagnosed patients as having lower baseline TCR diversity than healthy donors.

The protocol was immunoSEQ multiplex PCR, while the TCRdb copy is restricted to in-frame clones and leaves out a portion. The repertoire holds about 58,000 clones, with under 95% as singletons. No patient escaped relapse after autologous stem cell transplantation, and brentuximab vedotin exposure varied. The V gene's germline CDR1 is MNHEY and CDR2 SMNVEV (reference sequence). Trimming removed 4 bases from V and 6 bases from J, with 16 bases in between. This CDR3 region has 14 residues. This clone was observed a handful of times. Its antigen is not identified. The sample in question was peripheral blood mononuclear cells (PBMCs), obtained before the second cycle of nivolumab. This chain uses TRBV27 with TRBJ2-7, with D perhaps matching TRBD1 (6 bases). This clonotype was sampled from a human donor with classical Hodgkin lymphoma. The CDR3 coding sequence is TGTGCCAGCAGTTGGGGGCAGGGAGTGGGCGAGCAGTACTTC. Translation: CASSWGQGVGEQYF.